Following are 4 T cell receptor beta chains from one sample sequenced in a study of shared clonotypes between healthy human individuals. The protocol was immunoSEQ multiplex PCR, while the TCRdb copy is restricted to in-frame clones and leaves out a portion. The profile shows a few million clones, roughly 92% of them singletons. The sample was naive CD4+ T cells sorted from blood. The subset denotes: CD45RA+ positively selected. The source is a man aged 18 to 29 in good health.

The sample holds one count of this clone. This sequence joins TRBV28 and TRBJ1-6, with 9 nucleotides matching TRBD1. V dropped 4 bases and J dropped 0; count of bases not matched to a gene: 10. Germline V lookup: CDR1 MDHEN, CDR2 SYDVKM. This CDR3 spans 19 amino acids. The CDR3 spells CASSSGTGSYRSYNSPLHF. In DNA form, the CDR3 reads TGTGCCAGCAGTTCCGGGACAGGGTCCTACCGCTCCTATAATTCACCCCTCCACTTT.

The gene calls are TRBV5-1 and TRBJ1-3, with 7 bases identical to TRBD1. CDR3 length: 15 residues. The germline V gene encodes CDR1 SGHRS and CDR2 YFSETQ. V dropped 5 bases and J dropped 0; count of bases not matched to a gene: 5. The DNA of the CDR3 is TGCGCCAGCAGAGTGGACAGGAGCTCTGGAAACACCATATATTTT. This sequence encodes CASRVDRSSGNTIYF.

This clone was detected only once. This sequence joins TRBV4-3 and TRBJ2-5, with TRBD2 matching 10 bases. This CDR3 region has 16 residues. The germline CDR1 and CDR2 sequences are LGHNA and YSLEER. Trimming cost V 3 bases and J 4 bases; bases outside gene matches: 8. CDR3 DNA sequence: TGCGCCAGCAGCCAGGAAAGACTAGCGGGTTTAGAGACCCAGTACTTC. It codes for CASSQERLAGLETQYF.

CDR3 coding DNA: TGTGCCAGCAGCAAAGCGGGCAGGGGGAACTATGGCTACACCTTC. It is translated as CASSKAGRGNYGYTF. This chain uses TRBV21-1 with TRBJ1-2; no DNA check was done on the table's D call, TRBD1. TRBV21-1 corresponds to a pseudogene. This CDR3 spans 15 amino acids.